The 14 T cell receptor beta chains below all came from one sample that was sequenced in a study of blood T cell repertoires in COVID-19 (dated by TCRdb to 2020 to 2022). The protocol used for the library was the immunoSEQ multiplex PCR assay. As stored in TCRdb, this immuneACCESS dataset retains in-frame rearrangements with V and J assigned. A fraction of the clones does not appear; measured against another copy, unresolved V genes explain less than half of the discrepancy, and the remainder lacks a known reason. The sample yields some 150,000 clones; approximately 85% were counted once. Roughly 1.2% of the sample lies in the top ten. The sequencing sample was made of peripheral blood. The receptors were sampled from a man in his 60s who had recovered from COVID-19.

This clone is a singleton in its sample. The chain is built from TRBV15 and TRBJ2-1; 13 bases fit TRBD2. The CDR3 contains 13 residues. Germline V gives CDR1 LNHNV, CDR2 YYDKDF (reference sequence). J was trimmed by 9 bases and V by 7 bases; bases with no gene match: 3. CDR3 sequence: CATKRLAGGEQFF. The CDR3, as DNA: TGTGCCACCAAGAGACTAGCGGGAGGTGAGCAGTTCTTC.

The CDR3 coding sequence is TGTGCCAGCAGCTTATTCCGGGACAGGGACTCCTGGCAGTTCTTC. This codes for CASSLFRDRDSWQFF. The chain uses TRBV11-2 and TRBJ2-1; 9 nucleotides align to TRBD1. Germline V gives CDR1 SGHAT, CDR2 FQNNGV. V lost 2 bases to trimming and J lost 12 bases; unmatched junction nucleotides: 11. The CDR3 has 15 residues.

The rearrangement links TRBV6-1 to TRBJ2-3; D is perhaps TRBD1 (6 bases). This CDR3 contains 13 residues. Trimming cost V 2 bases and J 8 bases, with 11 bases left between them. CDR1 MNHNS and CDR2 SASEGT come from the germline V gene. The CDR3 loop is CASSETQGSTQYF. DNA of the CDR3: TGTGCCAGCAGTGAAACCCAGGGGAGTACGCAGTATTTT.

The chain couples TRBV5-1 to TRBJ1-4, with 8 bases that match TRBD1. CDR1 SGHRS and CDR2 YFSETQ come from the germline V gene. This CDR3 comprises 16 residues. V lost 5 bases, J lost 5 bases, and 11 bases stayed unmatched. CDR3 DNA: TGCGCCAGCAGTGGTCTCGCACAGGGGGGAAATGAAAAACTGTTTTTT. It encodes CASSGLAQGGNEKLFF.

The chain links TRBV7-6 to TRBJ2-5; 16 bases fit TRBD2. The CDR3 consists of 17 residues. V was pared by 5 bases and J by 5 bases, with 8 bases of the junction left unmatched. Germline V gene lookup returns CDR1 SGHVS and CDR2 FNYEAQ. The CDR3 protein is CASSPGTSGGALETQYF. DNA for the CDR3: TGTGCCAGCAGCCCAGGGACTAGCGGGGGGGCATTGGAGACCCAGTACTTC. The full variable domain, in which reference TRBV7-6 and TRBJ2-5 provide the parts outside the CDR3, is GAGVSQSPRYKVTKRGQDVALRCDPISGHVSLYWYRQALGQGPEFLTYFNYEAQQDKSGLPNDRFSAERPEGSISTLTIQRTEQRDSAMYRCASSPGTSGGALETQYFGPGTRLLVL.

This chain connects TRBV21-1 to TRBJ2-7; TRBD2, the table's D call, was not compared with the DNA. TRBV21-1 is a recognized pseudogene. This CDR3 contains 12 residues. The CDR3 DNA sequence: TGTGCCAGCAGCAAGGGAGGGGTCGAGCAGTACTTC. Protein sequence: CASSKGGVEQYF.

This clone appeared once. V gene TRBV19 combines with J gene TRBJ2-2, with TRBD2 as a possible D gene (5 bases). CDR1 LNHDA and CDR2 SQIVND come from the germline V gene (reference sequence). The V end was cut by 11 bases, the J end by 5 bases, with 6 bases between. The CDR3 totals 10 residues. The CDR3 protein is CAGGTGELFF. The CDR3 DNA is TGTGCCGGCGGGACCGGGGAGCTGTTTTTT.

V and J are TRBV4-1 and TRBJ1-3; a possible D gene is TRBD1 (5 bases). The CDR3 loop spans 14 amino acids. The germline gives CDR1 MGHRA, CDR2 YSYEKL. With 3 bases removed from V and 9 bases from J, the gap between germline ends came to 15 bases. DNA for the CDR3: TGCGCCAGCAGCCAGCTGGACACCCCCTCCACCATATATTTT. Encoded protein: CASSQLDTPSTIYF.

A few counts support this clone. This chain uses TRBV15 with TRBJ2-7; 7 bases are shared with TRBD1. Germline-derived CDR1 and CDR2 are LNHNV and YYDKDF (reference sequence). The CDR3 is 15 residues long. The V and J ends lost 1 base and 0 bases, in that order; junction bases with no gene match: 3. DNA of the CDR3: TGTGCCACCAGCAGAGGGACAGGTAGCTCCTACGAGCAGTACTTC. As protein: CATSRGTGSSYEQYF.

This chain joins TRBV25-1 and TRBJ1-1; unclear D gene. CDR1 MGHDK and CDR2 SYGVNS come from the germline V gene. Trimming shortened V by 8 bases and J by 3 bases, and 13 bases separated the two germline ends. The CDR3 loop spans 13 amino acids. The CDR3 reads CASARGGYTEAFF. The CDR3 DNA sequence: TGTGCCAGCGCCCGAGGAGGGTACACTGAAGCTTTCTTT. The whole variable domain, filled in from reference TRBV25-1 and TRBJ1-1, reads EADIYQTPRYLVIGTGKKITLECSQTMGHDKMYWYQQDPGMELHLIHYSYGVNSTEKGDLSSESTVSRIRTEHFPLTLESARPSHTSQYLCASARGGYTEAFFGQGTRLTVV.

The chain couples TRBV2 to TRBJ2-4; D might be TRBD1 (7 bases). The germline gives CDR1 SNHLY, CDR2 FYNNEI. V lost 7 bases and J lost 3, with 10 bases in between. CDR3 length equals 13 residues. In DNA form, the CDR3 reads TGTGCCAGCACGGGGGACAGCAAAAACATTCAGTACTTC. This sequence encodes CASTGDSKNIQYF. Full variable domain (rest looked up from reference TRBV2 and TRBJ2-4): EPEVTQTPSHQVTQMGQEVILRCVPISNHLYFYWYRQILGQKVEFLVSFYNNEISEKSEIFDDQFSVERPDGSNFTLKIRSTKLEDSAMYFCASTGDSKNIQYFGAGTRLSVL.

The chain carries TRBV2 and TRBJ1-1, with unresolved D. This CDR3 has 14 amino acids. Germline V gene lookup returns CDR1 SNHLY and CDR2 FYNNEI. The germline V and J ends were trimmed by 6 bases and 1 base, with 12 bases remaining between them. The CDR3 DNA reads TGTGCCAGCAGGATAAGAGGAGCGAACACTGAAGCTTTCTTT. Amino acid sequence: CASRIRGANTEAFF.

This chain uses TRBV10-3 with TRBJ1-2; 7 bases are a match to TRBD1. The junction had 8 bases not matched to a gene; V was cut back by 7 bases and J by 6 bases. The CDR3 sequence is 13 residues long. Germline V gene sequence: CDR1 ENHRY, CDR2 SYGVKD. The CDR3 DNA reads TGTGCCATCACAGAGGGGGCGCGGGATGGCTACACCTTC. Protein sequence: CAITEGARDGYTF.

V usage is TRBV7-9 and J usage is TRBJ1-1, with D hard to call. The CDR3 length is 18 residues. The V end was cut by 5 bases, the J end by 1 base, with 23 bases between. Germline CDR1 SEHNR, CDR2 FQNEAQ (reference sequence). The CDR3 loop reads CASSPPRQRSHRNTEAFF. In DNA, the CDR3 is TGTGCCAGCAGCCCCCCCAGACAACGAAGTCATAGGAACACTGAAGCTTTCTTT.